This is a list of T cell receptor beta chains from one sample in a study of chemoradiotherapy in HPV16-positive cancers. Sequencing used immunoSEQ multiplex PCR; TCRdb keeps in-frame clones, though not all of them. The data contain 350 to 500 clones, around four fifths of them singletons. The input for sequencing was tumor tissue, taken from a patient who underwent chemoradiotherapy. The source of these receptors is a human donor with HPV-associated anogenital cancer. Each CDR3 is given with its conserved first and last residue. A D gene is named only where the DNA matches it firmly. Size is omitted from some rows. Given values are once, few, many or a class for expanded clones.

V gene: TRBV7-9; J gene: TRBJ2-6; D gene: NA; clone size: once; CDR3 length: 17; CDR3 protein: CASTLTGTFSGANVLTF; CDR3 DNA: TGTGCCAGCACCCTGACAGGGACTTTCTCTGGGGCCAACGTCCTGACTTTC
V gene: TRBV19; J gene: TRBJ1-6; D gene: NA; clone size: few; CDR3 length: 13; CDR3 protein: CASSMGLQSPLHF; CDR3 DNA: TGTGCCAGTAGTATGGGGTTACAGTCACCCCTCCACTTT
V gene: TRBV11-2; J gene: TRBJ2-3; D gene: TRBD2; clone size: NA; CDR3 length: 16; CDR3 protein: CASSFRGGLSTDTQYF; CDR3 DNA: TGTGCCAGCAGCTTCCGGGGGGGTCTTAGCACAGATACGCAGTATTTT
V gene: TRBV6-6; J gene: TRBJ2-5; D gene: NA; clone size: few; CDR3 length: 13; CDR3 protein: CASSYMEQETQYF; CDR3 DNA: TGTGCCAGCAGTTACATGGAGCAAGAGACCCAGTACTTC
V gene: TRBV6-1; J gene: TRBJ2-5; D gene: TRBD1; clone size: NA; CDR3 length: 14; CDR3 protein: CASGDRGLQETQYF; CDR3 DNA: TGTGCCAGCGGAGACAGGGGACTCCAAGAGACCCAGTACTTC
V gene: TRBV11-2; J gene: TRBJ2-1; D gene: TRBD1; clone size: NA; CDR3 length: 15; CDR3 protein: CASSHDRDPYNEQFF; CDR3 DNA: TGTGCCAGCAGCCACGACAGGGACCCCTACAATGAGCAGTTCTTC
V gene: TRBV5-4; J gene: TRBJ2-3; D gene: TRBD1; clone size: NA; CDR3 length: 15; CDR3 protein: CASSFRQGPTDTQYF; CDR3 DNA: TGTGCCAGCAGCTTTCGACAGGGCCCCACAGATACGCAGTATTTT
V gene: TRBV11-2; J gene: TRBJ2-3; D gene: TRBD2; clone size: once; CDR3 length: 16; CDR3 protein: CASSFRGGLSTDTQYF; CDR3 DNA: TGTGCCAGCAGCTTCCGGGGGGGGCTTAGCACAGATACGCAGTATTTT
V gene: TRBV11-1; J gene: TRBJ2-7; D gene: TRBD2; clone size: once; CDR3 length: 19; CDR3 protein: CASSLGVPSGGPSSYEQYF; CDR3 DNA: TGTGCCAGCAGCTTAGGGGTTCCTAGCGGGGGCCCTAGCTCCTACGAGCAGTACTTC
V gene: TRBV6-5; J gene: TRBJ1-1; D gene: NA; clone size: NA; CDR3 length: 13; CDR3 protein: CASRLREGTEAFF; CDR3 DNA: TGTGCCAGCAGGCTCCGTGAGGGTACTGAAGCTTTCTTT
V gene: TRBV7-2; J gene: TRBJ2-2; D gene: TRBD2; clone size: few; CDR3 length: 17; CDR3 protein: CASSLGGGRMLSGELFF; CDR3 DNA: TGTGCCAGCAGCTTGGGGGGAGGGCGAATGCTTTCCGGGGAGCTGTTTTTT
V gene: TRBV6-5; J gene: TRBJ2-2; D gene: TRBD2; clone size: NA; CDR3 length: 16; CDR3 protein: CASSYSTSGSTGELFF; CDR3 DNA: TGTGCCAGCAGTTACTCGACTAGCGGGAGCACCGGGGAGCTGTTTTTT
V gene: TRBV6-4; J gene: TRBJ2-3; D gene: TRBD2; clone size: NA; CDR3 length: 16; CDR3 protein: CASSDSSGGATDTQYF; CDR3 DNA: TGTGCCAGCAGTGACTCGAGCGGGGGGGCCACAGATACGCAGTATTTT
V gene: TRBV11-2; J gene: TRBJ1-4; D gene: TRBD1; clone size: once; CDR3 length: 15; CDR3 protein: CASSDRDRGFEKLFF; CDR3 DNA: TGTGCCAGCAGCGACCGGGACAGGGGATTTGAAAAACTGTTTTTT
V gene: TRBV9; J gene: TRBJ2-7; D gene: NA; clone size: NA; CDR3 length: 13; CDR3 protein: CASSPQIYGEQYF; CDR3 DNA: TGTGCCAGCAGTCCTCAGATCTACGGAGAGCAGTACTTC
V gene: TRBV11-3; J gene: TRBJ2-1; D gene: TRBD2; clone size: NA; CDR3 length: 15; CDR3 protein: CASSLGGAGGYEQFF; CDR3 DNA: TGTGCCAGCAGCTTAGGTGGAGCGGGAGGCTATGAGCAGTTCTTC
V gene: TRBV4-1; J gene: TRBJ2-1; D gene: NA; clone size: hyperexpanded; CDR3 length: 13; CDR3 protein: CASSPRGDNEQFF; CDR3 DNA: TGCGCCAGCAGCCCTAGGGGAGACAATGAGCAGTTCTTC
V gene: TRBV18; J gene: TRBJ1-1; D gene: NA; clone size: NA; CDR3 length: 14; CDR3 protein: CASSPSSGNTEAFF; CDR3 DNA: TGTGCCAGCTCACCCTCGAGCGGGAACACTGAAGCTTTCTTT
V gene: TRBV11-1; J gene: TRBJ1-6; D gene: NA; clone size: NA; CDR3 length: 14; CDR3 protein: CASSYEPGDAPLHF; CDR3 DNA: TGTGCCAGCAGCTACGAACCCGGAGACGCACCCCTCCACTTT
V gene: TRBV9; J gene: TRBJ1-1; D gene: NA; clone size: NA; CDR3 length: 13; CDR3 protein: CASSVSVNTEAFF; CDR3 DNA: TGTGCCAGCAGCGTGAGTGTGAACACTGAAGCTTTCTTT
V gene: TRBV25-1; J gene: TRBJ2-7; D gene: NA; clone size: NA; CDR3 length: 14; CDR3 protein: CASSEAGDMDEQYF; CDR3 DNA: TGTGCCAGCAGTGAGGCAGGGGATATGGACGAGCAGTACTTC
V gene: TRBV28; J gene: TRBJ2-6; D gene: NA; clone size: NA; CDR3 length: 16; CDR3 protein: CASSLSEISGANVLTF; CDR3 DNA: TGTGCCAGCAGTTTATCAGAAATCTCTGGGGCCAACGTCCTGACTTTC
V gene: TRBV2; J gene: TRBJ2-3; D gene: NA; clone size: NA; CDR3 length: 13; CDR3 protein: CASSGSLTDTQYF; CDR3 DNA: TGTGCCAGCAGTGGGAGCCTCACAGATACGCAGTATTTT
V gene: TRBV7-9; J gene: TRBJ2-7; D gene: TRBD1; clone size: NA; CDR3 length: 14; CDR3 protein: CASSGTGYTYEQYF; CDR3 DNA: TGTGCCAGCAGCGGGACAGGGTATACCTACGAGCAGTACTTC
V gene: TRBV11-2; J gene: TRBJ1-4; D gene: TRBD1; clone size: few; CDR3 length: 15; CDR3 protein: CASSDRDRGYEKLFF; CDR3 DNA: TGTGCCAGCAGCGACCGGGACAGGGGTTATGAAAAACTGTTTTTT
V gene: TRBV9; J gene: TRBJ1-1; D gene: NA; clone size: hyperexpanded; CDR3 length: 15; CDR3 protein: CASSVRPGENTEAFF; CDR3 DNA: TGTGCCAGCAGCGTGAGACCCGGCGAGAACACTGAAGCTTTCTTT
V gene: TRBV7-8; J gene: TRBJ1-1; D gene: NA; clone size: once; CDR3 length: 13; CDR3 protein: CASSWELNTEAFF; CDR3 DNA: TGTGCCAGCAGCTGGGAATTGAACACTGAAGCTTTCTTT
V gene: TRBV29-1; J gene: TRBJ1-2; D gene: NA; clone size: NA; CDR3 length: 12; CDR3 protein: CSVEAGPYGYTF; CDR3 DNA: TGCAGCGTTGAAGCCGGGCCCTATGGCTACACCTTC
V gene: TRBV11-2; J gene: TRBJ2-2; D gene: NA; clone size: NA; CDR3 length: 15; CDR3 protein: CASSLGPGPTGELFF; CDR3 DNA: TGTGCCAGCAGCTTAGGTCCAGGGCCGACCGGGGAGCTGTTTTTT
V gene: TRBV29-1; J gene: TRBJ2-1; D gene: NA; clone size: NA; CDR3 length: 13; CDR3 protein: CSASERESDEQFF; CDR3 DNA: TGCAGCGCAAGCGAACGGGAGTCCGATGAGCAGTTCTTC
V gene: TRBV13; J gene: TRBJ2-3; D gene: NA; clone size: NA; CDR3 length: 15; CDR3 protein: CASSLGGFSTDTQYF; CDR3 DNA: TGTGCCAGCAGCTTAGGTGGGTTCTCCACAGATACGCAGTATTTT
V gene: TRBV19; J gene: TRBJ1-1; D gene: NA; clone size: NA; CDR3 length: 14; CDR3 protein: CASSEGALNTEAFF; CDR3 DNA: TGTGCCAGTAGTGAGGGCGCGTTGAACACTGAAGCTTTCTTT
V gene: TRBV5-8; J gene: TRBJ2-3; D gene: TRBD1; clone size: once; CDR3 length: 16; CDR3 protein: CASPRRGQLVTDTQYF; CDR3 DNA: TGTGCCAGCCCTAGAAGGGGGCAACTAGTCACAGATACGCAGTATTTT
V gene: TRBV6-5; J gene: TRBJ1-6; D gene: NA; clone size: NA; CDR3 length: 13; CDR3 protein: CASSYREHSPLHF; CDR3 DNA: TGTGCCAGCAGTTACAGGGAGCATTCACCCCTCCACTTT
V gene: TRBV10-2; J gene: TRBJ2-1; D gene: NA; clone size: NA; CDR3 length: 13; CDR3 protein: CASSESLYNEQFF; CDR3 DNA: TGCGCCAGCAGTGAGTCGTTATACAATGAGCAGTTCTTC
V gene: TRBV6-6; J gene: TRBJ2-7; D gene: NA; clone size: NA; CDR3 length: 14; CDR3 protein: CASSYASPGDRAYF; CDR3 DNA: TGTGCCAGCAGTTACGCGTCTCCGGGCGATCGGGCGTACTTC
V gene: TRBV4-3; J gene: TRBJ2-7; D gene: NA; clone size: NA; CDR3 length: 13; CDR3 protein: CASSQGLAKEQYF; CDR3 DNA: TGCGCCAGCAGCCAAGGGTTGGCGAAGGAGCAGTACTTC
V gene: TRBV4-1; J gene: TRBJ1-1; D gene: NA; clone size: NA; CDR3 length: 13; CDR3 protein: CASGAGDFDRAFF; CDR3 DNA: TGCGCCAGCGGGGCGGGGGACTTTGATCGAGCTTTCTTT
V gene: TRBV6-4; J gene: TRBJ2-3; D gene: NA; clone size: NA; CDR3 length: 13; CDR3 protein: CASSDSVEDTQYF; CDR3 DNA: TGTGCCAGCAGTGACTCAGTTGAAGATACGCAGTATTTT
V gene: TRBV11-2; J gene: TRBJ1-4; D gene: NA; clone size: NA; CDR3 length: 13; CDR3 protein: CASSLDLWEKLFF; CDR3 DNA: TGTGCCAGCAGCTTAGATCTGTGGGAAAAACTGTTTTTT
V gene: TRBV7-2; J gene: TRBJ2-5; D gene: NA; clone size: NA; CDR3 length: 15; CDR3 protein: CASSLDYSGKRTQYF; CDR3 DNA: TGTGCCAGCAGCTTAGATTATAGCGGCAAGAGAACCCAGTACTTC
V gene: TRBV18; J gene: TRBJ1-2; D gene: NA; clone size: NA; CDR3 length: 15; CDR3 protein: CASSPGRAPRYGYTF; CDR3 DNA: TGTGCCAGCTCACCAGGGAGGGCGCCGAGGTATGGCTACACCTTC
V gene: TRBV29-1; J gene: TRBJ1-1; D gene: NA; clone size: NA; CDR3 length: 12; CDR3 protein: CSVVGGATEAFF; CDR3 DNA: TGCAGCGTTGTGGGGGGGGCCACTGAAGCTTTCTTT
V gene: TRBV7-9; J gene: TRBJ2-1; D gene: NA; clone size: NA; CDR3 length: 14; CDR3 protein: CASSFRSPSYEQFF; CDR3 DNA: TGTGCCAGCAGCTTTAGGTCTCCTAGCTATGAGCAGTTCTTC
V gene: TRBV4-1; J gene: TRBJ2-1; D gene: TRBD1; clone size: once; CDR3 length: 16; CDR3 protein: CASSHTTGESYNEQFF; CDR3 DNA: TGCGCCAGCAGCCATACGACAGGGGAATCCTACAATGAGCAGTTCTTC
V gene: TRBV28; J gene: TRBJ1-1; D gene: NA; clone size: NA; CDR3 length: 12; CDR3 protein: CARGLEYTEAFF; CDR3 DNA: TGTGCCAGGGGGCTAGAGTACACTGAAGCTTTCTTT
V gene: TRBV7-3; J gene: TRBJ2-5; D gene: NA; clone size: NA; CDR3 length: 13; CDR3 protein: CASSLGASGAQYF; CDR3 DNA: TGTGCCAGCAGCTTAGGCGCTTCGGGGGCCCAGTACTTC